The 32 T cell receptor beta chains given below trace back to one sample, sequenced in a study of regulatory T cells (dated by TCRdb to 2016 to 2018). The library was prepared using the immunoSEQ multiplex PCR assay. The multiplex PCR used 52 forward TRBV primers and 13 reverse TRBJ primers, with assay-based and computational corrections for amplification bias. This immuneACCESS table, as held by TCRdb, lists in-frame sequences with V and J called but not all clones. Of the missing ones, under half trace to an unresolved V gene in checked studies; the others have no known cause. Recorded for this sample are 20,000 or so clones; 90% to 95% of them occurred a single time. The ten most abundant clones make up 3% to 4% of the sample. Source material: CD8+ T cells sorted from blood. The receptors originated from a child aged 2-15 years with CD3G deficiency.

The chain is built from TRBV11-2 and TRBJ2-2; the D is unclear. The CDR3 totals 13 residues. Trimming shortened V by 3 bases and J by 4 bases, and 6 bases separated the two germline ends. Germline lookup yields CDR1 SGHAT and CDR2 FQNNGV. The DNA for the CDR3 is TGTGCCAGCAGCTTTAGGCGCACCGGGGAGCTGTTTTTT. This gives the protein CASSFRRTGELFF.

Comment on this clone: Other DNA variants within this sample encode the same CDR3. V is TRBV28 and J is TRBJ2-3; D is unclear. The V and J ends lost 5 bases and 2 bases respectively, with 5 bases between them. The CDR3 has 12 amino acids. The germline V gene encodes CDR1 MDHEN and CDR2 SYDVKM. CDR3: CASSQDTDTQYF. The CDR3 nucleotides are TGTGCCAGCAGTCAGGACACAGATACGCAGTATTTT. Full variable domain (remainder filled in from reference TRBV28 and TRBJ2-3): DVKVTQSSRYLVKRTGEKVFLECVQDMDHENMFWYRQDPGLGLRLIYFSYDVKMKEKGDIPEGYSVSREKKERFSLILESASTNQTSMYLCASSQDTDTQYFGPGTRLTVL.

This clone was recorded a few times. V is TRBV21-1 and J is TRBJ2-3; TRBD2 reflects the table's D call only, with no check against the DNA. TRBV21-1 has pseudogene status. CDR3 length: 20 amino acids. Here the CDR3 reads CASSLPRCSGDFLGTDTQYF. The CDR3, as DNA: TGTGCCAGCAGCCTCCCCCGGTGTAGCGGGGATTTTTTAGGCACAGATACGCAGTATTTT.

V and J are TRBV28 and TRBJ2-7, with 9 bases matching TRBD2. Germline CDR1 and CDR2: MDHEN and SYDVKM. The CDR3 extends over 17 amino acids. J gave up 3 bases and V 3 bases, and 12 bases lay outside the gene matches. CDR3 sequence (DNA): TGTGCCAGCAGTTTTCCTTACCATAGCGGGAGTAACTACGAGCAGTACTTC. Protein: CASSFPYHSGSNYEQYF.

The chain links TRBV5-1 to TRBJ2-7; D unresolved. This CDR3 has 12 residues. Germline V gene data show CDR1 as SGHRS and CDR2 as YFSETQ. The V end lost 2 bases, the J end lost 5 bases, and 8 bases lay between the germline ends. The CDR3 is CASSFLGNEQYF. In nucleotides, the CDR3 is TGCGCCAGCAGCTTCCTCGGAAACGAGCAGTACTTC.

This clone was found a few times. J is TRBJ1-1 and V is TRBV6-1; unclear D gene. V lost 3 bases and J lost 6, with 8 bases in between. This CDR3 has 12 amino acids. Germline V gene lookup returns CDR1 MNHNS and CDR2 SASEGT. The CDR3 region is CASSDLVAEAFF. CDR3 nucleotides: TGTGCCAGCAGTGACTTGGTGGCTGAAGCTTTCTTT.

The sample holds a few counts of this clone. This chain joins TRBV5-8 and TRBJ1-1; 8 bases line up with TRBD1. With 3 bases clipped from V and 4 bases from J, the junction kept 2 bases outside the gene matches. The germline CDR1 and CDR2 sequences are SGHTS and YDEGEE. The CDR3 loop spans 13 amino acids. In nucleotides, the CDR3 is TGTGCCAGCAGCTACAGGGGGGGCACTGAAGCTTTCTTT. Protein product: CASSYRGGTEAFF.

The V and J genes are TRBV11-2 and TRBJ2-7; 9 bases match TRBD2. This CDR3 is 18 amino acids long. Unmatched junction bases numbered 17, after V lost 5 bases and J lost 3 bases. Germline-derived CDR1 and CDR2 are SGHAT and FQNNGV. In DNA, the CDR3 is TGTGCCAGCAGCCGCTACCTGCCCTTAGCGGGAGAGAACTACGAGCAGTACTTC. Its protein is CASSRYLPLAGENYEQYF.

V is TRBV7-9 and J is TRBJ2-1; D ambiguous. V lost 1 base and J lost 8, with 9 bases in between. The length of the CDR3 is 13 residues. Germline-derived CDR1 and CDR2 are SEHNR and FQNEAQ (reference sequence). CDR3 nucleotide sequence: TGTGCCAGCAGCTTAGAAGAGTTTTATGAGCAGTTCTTC. This gives the protein CASSLEEFYEQFF.

V usage is TRBV4-1 and J usage is TRBJ2-1; the match to TRBD2 covers 7 bases. Germline trimming cut 0 bases from V and 4 bases from J; bases unmatched to any gene: 18. Germline CDR1 and CDR2: MGHRA and YSYEKL. The CDR3 extends over 20 amino acids. The CDR3 bases are TGCGCCAGCAGCCAAGAAGTTGGCCCCCGGAGCAGCGGGAAGTACAATGAGCAGTTCTTC. The encoded protein is CASSQEVGPRSSGKYNEQFF.

CDR3 residues: CASRGLAGEGEQFF. The CDR3 nucleotides are TGTGCCAGCAGGGGACTAGCGGGAGAGGGGGAGCAGTTCTTC. The chain couples TRBV7-9 to TRBJ2-1; 14 bases map to TRBD2. V lost 6 bases to trimming and J lost 10 bases; unmatched junction nucleotides: 5. CDR1 and CDR2 (germline): SEHNR, FQNEAQ (reference sequence). This CDR3 has 14 amino acids.

The genes are TRBV6-1 and TRBJ1-2; 7 bases agree with TRBD1. Germline values: CDR1 MNHNS, CDR2 SASEGT. The ends lost 1 base at V and 4 bases at J; junction bases unmatched: 6. This CDR3 has 15 residues. CDR3 loop: CASSEVRGGPYGYTF. The CDR3 DNA reads TGTGCCAGCAGTGAAGTTCGAGGGGGCCCCTATGGCTACACCTTC.

The chain is built from TRBV27 and TRBJ1-1, with D possibly being TRBD1 (5 bases). Deletions cut 6 bases from V and 2 bases from J, with 13 bases between. This CDR3 region has 14 residues. Germline V gives CDR1 MNHEY, CDR2 SMNVEV (reference sequence). The CDR3 here is CASRVGGRNTEAFF. The CDR3 nucleotides are TGTGCCAGCAGAGTGGGGGGTCGCAACACTGAAGCTTTCTTT.

The chain combines TRBV11-2 with TRBJ2-5; no clear D gene. TRBJ2-7 explains the end of the DNA better; the J call may be wrong. Germline V gene lookup returns CDR1 SGHAT and CDR2 FQNNGV. The length of the CDR3 is 16 residues. The CDR3 DNA sequence: TGTGCCAGCAGCTTAGGTGCAGGTCTCGGATATTACGAGCAGTACTTC. This codes for CASSLGAGLGYYEQYF.

This chain joins TRBV28 and TRBJ1-2, with a weak D call TRBD1 (5 bases). This CDR3 has 13 amino acids. Between the trimmed V and J ends, which lost 3 bases and 3 bases, there was a span of 8 bases. CDR1 and CDR2 from the germline V gene are MDHEN and SYDVKM. CDR3 sequence (DNA): TGTGCCAGCAGTTTGGTCAGGGACTATGGCTACACCTTC. Translated: CASSLVRDYGYTF.

The rearrangement joins TRBV27 to TRBJ1-1; D remains ambiguous. Germline V lookup: CDR1 MNHEY, CDR2 SMNVEV (reference sequence). Trimming removed 3 bases at V and 2 bases at J, with 7 bases between. The CDR3 loop spans 13 amino acids. The CDR3 sequence: CASSFSPNTEAFF. CDR3 sequence (DNA): TGTGCCAGCAGTTTTAGCCCAAACACTGAAGCTTTCTTT.

This chain links TRBV7-9 with TRBJ2-5, with no clear D. Trimming removed 1 base at V and 3 bases at J, with 6 bases between. Germline lookup yields CDR1 SEHNR and CDR2 FQNEAQ (reference sequence). There are 13 residues in the CDR3. The CDR3 region has the DNA TGTGCCAGCAGCTTAGGAGCGAAAGAGACCCAGTACTTC. Encoded protein: CASSLGAKETQYF.

The chain couples TRBV28 to TRBJ2-1; TRBD2 agrees at 9 bases. There are 16 residues in the CDR3. The V segment lost 5 bases and the J segment 4 bases; nucleotides outside the gene matches: 9. Looked up from germline, CDR1 is MDHEN and CDR2 is SYDVKM. The CDR3 bases are TGTGCCAGCAGTCCTACGGGTAGCGGGAGTTACAATGAGCAGTTCTTC. It is translated as CASSPTGSGSYNEQFF.

The chain employs TRBV28 and TRBJ1-1, with D maybe TRBD1 (6 bases). In germline, CDR1 is MDHEN, CDR2 SYDVKM. The CDR3 has 14 residues. V lost 8 bases and J 5 bases, leaving 18 bases between the germline ends. Here the CDR3 DNA reads TGTGCCAGCGGCCCCAGGACAGTTTATACTGAAGCTTTCTTT. Amino acid sequence: CASGPRTVYTEAFF. Variable domain in full (rest from reference TRBV28 and TRBJ1-1): DVKVTQSSRYLVKRTGEKVFLECVQDMDHENMFWYRQDPGLGLRLIYFSYDVKMKEKGDIPEGYSVSREKKERFSLILESASTNQTSMYLCASGPRTVYTEAFFGQGTRLTVV.

Worth noting for this clone: Other DNA sequences in this specimen translate into the identical CDR3. The chain recombines TRBV19 with TRBJ2-3; perhaps TRBD2 as D (5 bases). The CDR3 runs to 14 residues. V lost 6 bases and J lost 1, with 11 bases in between. Germline values: CDR1 LNHDA, CDR2 SQIVND (reference sequence). The CDR3 spells CASSGLGGTDTQYF. CDR3 bases: TGTGCCAGTAGCGGCCTCGGGGGCACAGATACGCAGTATTTT.

The CDR3 here is CASSPRGLVLPANYGYTF. CDR3 nucleotide sequence: TGTGCCAGCAGCCCAAGGGGACTTGTGCTGCCCGCTAACTATGGCTACACCTTC. V and J are TRBV28 and TRBJ1-2; possibly TRBD1 for D (5 bases). V lost 6 bases and J lost 0, with 23 bases in between. In germline, CDR1 is MDHEN, CDR2 SYDVKM. CDR3 length: 18 residues.

In this sample, this clone turned up a few times. The V and J genes are TRBV28 and TRBJ2-7; 9 positions agree with TRBD1. CDR3 size: 15 residues. With 6 bases clipped from V and 2 bases from J, the junction kept 8 bases outside the gene matches. In germline, CDR1 is MDHEN, CDR2 SYDVKM. This chain's CDR3 is CASSSRDRVTYEQYF. CDR3 sequence (DNA): TGTGCCAGCAGCTCCCGGGACAGGGTGACCTACGAGCAGTACTTC.

This chain connects TRBV28 to TRBJ2-2; 15 bases agree with TRBD2. V trimming: 7 bases; J trimming: 4 bases; junction bases outside the gene matches: 7. Germline CDR1 reads MDHEN; CDR2 reads SYDVKM. The CDR3 totals 17 residues. The CDR3 sequence: CASTGLAGGPSTGELFF. The CDR3 region has the DNA TGTGCCAGCACTGGACTAGCGGGAGGGCCGAGCACCGGGGAGCTGTTTTTT.

This chain uses TRBV28 with TRBJ2-7; no clear D gene. CDR3 length: 12 residues. CDR1 is MDHEN, CDR2 SYDVKM, per germline. Trimming left V 3 bases short and J 6 bases short, with 9 bases between. CDR3 amino acids: CASSFPLGEQYF. The DNA for the CDR3 is TGTGCCAGCAGTTTTCCCCTGGGCGAGCAGTACTTC.

Comment on this clone: A read error may produce the germline difference seen at one junction end. The gene calls are TRBV7-9 and TRBJ1-1; D gene uncertain. Germline V gene data show CDR1 as SEHNR and CDR2 as FQNEAQ (reference sequence). The CDR3 is 12 residues long. In DNA form, the CDR3 reads TGTGCCAGCAGCTTGTCCTCCCGGGAACTCAACTTT. It encodes CASSLSSRELNF.

The rearrangement uses TRBV11-2 and TRBJ2-7; possibly TRBD2 for D (6 bases). This CDR3 has 14 residues. Trimming left V 5 bases short and J 0 bases short, with 11 bases between. The germline V gene has CDR1 SGHAT and CDR2 FQNNGV. DNA of the CDR3: TGTGCCAGCAGCCCCGGAGGGTACTCCTACGAGCAGTACTTC. This encodes CASSPGGYSYEQYF.

The gene calls are TRBV28 and TRBJ2-7; 13 bases map to TRBD2. Germline lookup yields CDR1 MDHEN and CDR2 SYDVKM. The trim removed 6 bases at V and 2 bases at J, leaving 7 bases unmatched. The length of the CDR3 is 16 residues. CDR3 nucleotides: TGTGCCAGCAGACTAGCGGGAGGGCCTCGTCCCTACGAGCAGTACTTC. Translation: CASRLAGGPRPYEQYF.

The rearrangement joins TRBV27 to TRBJ1-6; D gene ambiguous. The CDR3 has 14 amino acids. Germline values: CDR1 MNHEY, CDR2 SMNVEV (reference sequence). V was clipped by 6 bases and J by 6 bases, with 12 bases between them. The CDR3 bases are TGTGCCAGCAGCCCCGGGTCCGGTAATTCACCCCTCCACTTT. It specifies CASSPGSGNSPLHF.

This clone was seen only once. The V call is TRBV28, the J call TRBJ2-7, with D possibly matching TRBD2 (6 bases). Germline CDR1 MDHEN, CDR2 SYDVKM. V lost 8 bases to trimming and J lost 0 bases, with 14 bases between them. The CDR3 covers 14 residues. CDR3 DNA sequence: TGTGCCAGCTCCAAACTAGCTAGCTCCTACGAGCAGTACTTC. It yields the protein CASSKLASSYEQYF.

V and J are TRBV7-8 and TRBJ2-1; tentative D call: TRBD1 (5 bases). In germline, CDR1 is SGHVS, CDR2 FQNEAQ. This CDR3 has 13 residues. V lost 1 base and J lost 9, with 10 bases in between. CDR3 in DNA: TGTGCCAGCAGCTTAGTAGGGGCAGGTGAGCAGTTCTTC. Its translation: CASSLVGAGEQFF.

The V and J genes are TRBV5-1 and TRBJ2-3; D might be TRBD1 or TRBD2, each matching 5 bases. The CDR3 is 14 amino acids. Trimming cost V 1 base and J 6 bases, with 12 bases left between them. CDR1 is SGHRS, CDR2 YFSETQ, per germline. The CDR3 sequence is CASSLRDHYDTQYF. CDR3 bases: TGCGCCAGCAGCTTGCGGGACCACTACGATACGCAGTATTTT.

The chain uses TRBV10-2 and TRBJ2-1; D remains unclear. V dropped 5 bases and J dropped 5 bases, with 10 bases sitting between them. This CDR3 comprises 13 residues. Germline CDR1 and CDR2: WSHSY and SAAADI. Written as DNA, the CDR3 is TGCGCCAGCAGTTTAACCACTCACAATGAGCAGTTCTTC. Its protein product is CASSLTTHNEQFF.